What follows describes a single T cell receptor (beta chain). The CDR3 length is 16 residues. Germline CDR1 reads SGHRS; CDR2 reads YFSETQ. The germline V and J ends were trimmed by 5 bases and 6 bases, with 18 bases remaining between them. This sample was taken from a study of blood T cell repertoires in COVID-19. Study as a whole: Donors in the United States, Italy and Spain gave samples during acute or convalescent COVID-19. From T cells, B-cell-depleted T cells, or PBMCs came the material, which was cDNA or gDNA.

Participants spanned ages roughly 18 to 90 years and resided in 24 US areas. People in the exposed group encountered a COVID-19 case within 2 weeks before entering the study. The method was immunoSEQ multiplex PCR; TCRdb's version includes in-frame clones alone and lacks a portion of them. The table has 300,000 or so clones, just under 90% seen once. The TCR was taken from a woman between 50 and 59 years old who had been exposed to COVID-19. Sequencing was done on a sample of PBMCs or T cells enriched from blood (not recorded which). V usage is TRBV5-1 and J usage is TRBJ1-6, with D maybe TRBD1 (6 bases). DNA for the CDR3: TGCGCCAGCAGTCGCGGACCTCCAGGGGCTAATTCACCCCTCCACTTT. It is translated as CASSRGPPGANSPLHF.